The 27 T cell receptor beta chains below all came from one sample that was sequenced in a study of CD8+CD57+ T cells in acquired aplastic anemia. CDR3 and TCR beta VDJ profiling relied on a genomic DNA template. MiXCR was run by TCRdb on the reads, yielding one entry per CDR3 protein. This table holds 86,000 or so distinct CDR3 sequences, around 44% found once. The sample taken for sequencing was sorted CD4+, CD8+, or CD8+CD57+ T cells (not recorded which) from PBMCs. These receptor sequences come from a human donor in good health, serving as a control.

This clonotype was observed many times. V usage is TRBV7-8 and J usage is TRBJ2-1; D is tentatively TRBD1 or TRBD2 (5 bases each). V gave up 5 bases and J gave up 7 bases, with 21 bases separating them. Germline V gives CDR1 SGHVS, CDR2 FQNEAQ. This CDR3 has 16 amino acids. The DNA of the CDR3 is TGTGCCAGCAGCCCGCGAGATCCGGAGGCAGGGAATGAGCAGTTCTTC. This gives the protein CASSPRDPEAGNEQFF.

This clonotype was counted ten times or more. The J gene is TRBJ1-1, the V gene TRBV12-3 or TRBV12-4; D is unclear. The CDR3 has 13 amino acids. V dropped 4 bases and J dropped 0 bases, with 6 bases sitting between them. The CDR3 nucleotides read TGTGCCAGCAGTTCTTCATTGAACACTGAAGCTTTCTTT. Translating it yields CASSSSLNTEAFF.

The chain joins TRBV6-4 to TRBJ2-1; D is unresolved. CDR1 and CDR2 (germline): MRHNA, SNTAGT. The CDR3 loop spans 13 amino acids. Trimming took 0 bases from V and 5 from J, leaving 5 bases between them. The DNA for the CDR3 is TGTGCCAGCAGTGACTCGGAGAACAATGAGCAGTTCTTC. It specifies CASSDSENNEQFF.

Details on this clonotype: A much larger clonotype is one base distant, so this may be a read error. This chain uses TRBV10-3 with TRBJ1-1; the D gene is possibly TRBD1 (5 bases). This CDR3 is 13 amino acids long. The V gene's germline CDR1 is ENHRY and CDR2 SYGVKD. The ends were cut back, 5 bases at V and 4 bases at J, with 11 bases in the middle. CDR3 in DNA: TGTGCCATCAGTTTGAGGGGAGGCACTGAAGCTTTCTTT. The encoded protein is CAISLRGGTEAFF.

This clonotype was recorded many times. V gene TRBV5-4 combines with J gene TRBJ1-1; 7 bases are shared with TRBD1. V was clipped by 4 bases and J by 0 bases; unmatched bases: 6. Looked up from germline, CDR1 is SGHNT and CDR2 is YYREEE (reference sequence). The CDR3 runs 15 residues. CDR3 amino acids: CASSPRQGMNTEAFF. In DNA, the CDR3 is TGTGCCAGCAGCCCGCGACAGGGAATGAACACTGAAGCTTTCTTT.

The chain uses TRBV2 and TRBJ2-1, with D perhaps matching TRBD2 (5 bases). Germline V lookup: CDR1 SNHLY, CDR2 FYNNEI. The CDR3 loop spans 14 amino acids. Trimming took 11 bases from V and 1 from J, leaving 15 bases between them. The DNA of the CDR3 is TGTGCCTCGGGCCGGGGTAGGTCCTACAATGAGCAGTTCTTC. Translating gives CASGRGRSYNEQFF.

This clonotype occurred a few times. The chain recombines TRBV11-2 with TRBJ2-3; weak D call: TRBD2 (6 bases). With 0 bases removed from V and 7 bases from J, the gap between germline ends came to 14 bases. Germline CDR1 and CDR2: SGHAT and FQNNGV. The CDR3 has 15 residues. CDR3 sequence (DNA): TGTGCCAGCAGCTTAGATAGGAATAGCGGTTATACGCAGTATTTT. This encodes CASSLDRNSGYTQYF.

The V call is TRBV19, the J call TRBJ1-5; D is undetermined. Germline V gives CDR1 LNHDA, CDR2 SQIVND (reference sequence). The CDR3 consists of 14 residues. V lost 3 bases, J lost 9 bases, and 15 bases lay in between. CDR3 in DNA: TGTGCCAGTAGTATGTGGGAGAACCGGTGGCCCCAGCATTTT. Protein sequence: CASSMWENRWPQHF.

In its sample, this clonotype was seen many times. This chain links TRBV19 with TRBJ1-2, with D possibly being TRBD1 (5 bases). The CDR3 is 12 amino acids. With 3 bases removed from V and 8 bases from J, the gap between germline ends came to 10 bases. Germline assignment: CDR1 LNHDA and CDR2 SQIVND (reference sequence). The CDR3 region is CASSMRGQGYTF. CDR3 in DNA: TGTGCCAGTAGTATGAGGGGTCAAGGCTACACCTTC.

This clonotype was counted only a few times. The chain uses TRBV15 and TRBJ2-7; TRBD1 aligns across 7 bases. J lost 5 bases, V lost 3 bases, and 7 bases had no gene match. Germline assignment: CDR1 LNHNV and CDR2 YYDKDF (reference sequence). CDR3 size: 14 residues. For the CDR3, the DNA is TGTGCCACCAGCAGCGCAGGGGGTACTGACGAGCAGTACTTC. This codes for CATSSAGGTDEQYF.

This clonotype was seen a handful of times. This chain links TRBV29-1 with TRBJ1-1; 8 bases line up with TRBD1. The germline CDR1 and CDR2 sequences are SQVTM and ANQGSEA. V was clipped by 4 bases and J by 4 bases; unmatched bases: 8. The CDR3 has 14 amino acids. CDR3 residues: CSVGGQGESTEAFF. CDR3 sequence (DNA): TGCAGCGTTGGCGGACAGGGAGAGAGCACTGAAGCTTTCTTT.

The chain carries TRBV29-1 and TRBJ2-5; 12 positions agree with TRBD2. Germline loops: CDR1 SQVTM, CDR2 ANQGSEA. The CDR3 is made up of 17 amino acids. V shed 3 bases, J shed 0 bases, and the junction held 8 bases outside the gene matches. In DNA form, the CDR3 reads TGCAGCGTTGAGGCGACTAGCGGGGGATGGTACCAAGAGACCCAGTACTTC. Protein: CSVEATSGGWYQETQYF.

This sequence joins TRBV19 and TRBJ2-2, with 11 bases that match TRBD1. J lost 5 bases, V lost 11 bases, and 7 bases had no gene match. Germline V gene sequence: CDR1 LNHDA, CDR2 SQIVND (reference sequence). This CDR3 comprises 14 residues. The CDR3 reads CAAGTGGRTGELFF. In DNA form, the CDR3 reads TGTGCCGCCGGGACAGGGGGAAGGACCGGGGAGCTGTTTTTT.

Turning to this clonotype: With a much larger clone just one base away, this may be a read error. The rearrangement joins TRBV9 to TRBJ1-2; D remains ambiguous. Trimming shortened V by 0 bases and J by 8 bases, and 11 bases separated the two germline ends. Germline assignment: CDR1 SGDLS and CDR2 YYNGEE. CDR3 length equals 13 residues. The CDR3 DNA sequence: TGTGCCAGCAGCGTAGCTCCTCCCGAGGGCTACACCTTC. Its protein is CASSVAPPEGYTF.

At least ten counts were recorded for this clonotype. The CDR3 loop reads CASSVAGQGNTIYF. CDR3 DNA: TGTGCCAGCAGCGTAGCGGGACAGGGAAACACCATATATTTT. V is TRBV9 and J is TRBJ1-3, with 7 bases identical to TRBD1. V dropped 0 bases and J dropped 4; count of bases not matched to a gene: 1. The CDR3 consists of 14 residues. Germline values: CDR1 SGDLS, CDR2 YYNGEE. Supplemented by reference TRBV9 and TRBJ1-3, the full variable domain reads DSGVTQTPKHLITATGQRVTLRCSPRSGDLSVYWYQQSLDQGLQFLIQYYNGEERAKGNILERFSAQQFPDLHSELNLSSLELGDSALYFCASSVAGQGNTIYFGEGSWLTVV.

This clonotype was seen at least ten times. The V and J genes are TRBV20-1 and TRBJ2-7; 7 bases align to TRBD1. The CDR3 is 14 amino acids. Germline CDR1 DFQATT, CDR2 SNEGSKA (reference sequence). J was trimmed by 0 bases and V by 0 bases; bases with no gene match: 2. The CDR3 DNA reads TGCAGTGCTAGAGATCGGGACAGCTCCTACGAGCAGTACTTC. Protein: CSARDRDSSYEQYF.

J is TRBJ2-7 and V is TRBV9, with 11 bases identical to TRBD2. V gave up 4 bases and J gave up 2 bases; unmatched junction bases: 11. The CDR3 consists of 17 residues. Germline V gene lookup returns CDR1 SGDLS and CDR2 YYNGEE. DNA of the CDR3: TGTGCCAGCAGCTTAGCGGGAGGGCGAGGGTGCCCCTACGAGCAGTACTTC. Translated: CASSLAGGRGCPYEQYF. The complete variable domain, with remaining parts taken from reference TRBV9 and TRBJ2-7, reads DSGVTQTPKHLITATGQRVTLRCSPRSGDLSVYWYQQSLDQGLQFLIQYYNGEERAKGNILERFSAQQFPDLHSELNLSSLELGDSALYFCASSLAGGRGCPYEQYFGPGTRLTVT.

The chain combines TRBV15 with TRBJ2-1, with 9 nucleotides matching TRBD2. CDR1 and CDR2 from the germline V gene are LNHNV and YYDKDF (reference sequence). The V and J ends lost 6 bases and 1 base, in that order; junction bases with no gene match: 1. The CDR3 contains 14 residues. In DNA, the CDR3 is TGTGCCACCAGAGCGGGAGGTTCCTACAATGAGCAGTTCTTC. Protein sequence: CATRAGGSYNEQFF.

This clonotype was observed at least ten times. V gene TRBV6-1 combines with J gene TRBJ1-6; TRBD1 is a possible D gene (6 bases). Germline V gives CDR1 MNHNS, CDR2 SASEGT. V was shortened by 6 bases and J by 8 bases, with 20 bases between the two germline ends. This CDR3 region has 16 residues. In DNA form, the CDR3 reads TGTGCCAGCAGACAGCAGACCGGGACAAGCCATTCACCCCTCCACTTT. Translation gives CASRQQTGTSHSPLHF.

This clonotype was counted at least ten times. The CDR3 DNA reads as TGTGCCAGCAGCTTCGCGGGACAGGGGTACGGCTACACCTTC. Protein product: CASSFAGQGYGYTF. J is TRBJ1-2 and V is TRBV7-9; 10 nucleotides align to TRBD1. Germline V gene data show CDR1 as SEHNR and CDR2 as FQNEAQ (reference sequence). The CDR3 is 14 residues long. The V segment lost 3 bases and the J segment 8 bases; nucleotides outside the gene matches: 6.

In this sample, this clonotype turned up a few times. A much larger clone differs by one base, so this may be a read error. The chain links TRBV9 to TRBJ1-2, with D possibly matching TRBD1 (6 bases). This CDR3 region has 12 residues. Germline CDR1 SGDLS, CDR2 YYNGEE. The DNA for the CDR3 is TGTGCCAGCAGCGTAATGGAACAGGGCTACGCCTTC. Protein: CASSVMEQGYAF.

On this clonotype: An end of the junction does not agree with germline; a read error may underlie this. The rearrangement joins TRBV25-1 to TRBJ2-3; D is tentatively TRBD1 or TRBD2 (6 bases each). The CDR3 extends over 16 amino acids. Germline V gives CDR1 MGHDK, CDR2 SYGVNS. The CDR3 sequence: CASSLGGGPEVDTRYF. CDR3 DNA sequence: TGTGCCAGCAGCTTGGGGGGCGGCCCCGAGGTAGATACGCGGTATTTT.

This clonotype is a singleton in its sample. The chain couples TRBV11-1 to TRBJ1-3; D gene ambiguous. Germline V gene lookup returns CDR1 SGHAT and CDR2 FQDESV (reference sequence). V was clipped by 5 bases and J by 0 bases, with 14 bases between them. This CDR3 contains 16 residues. CDR3: CASSLRTEHSGNTIYF. In nucleotides, the CDR3 is TGTGCCAGCAGCCTAAGGACGGAACACTCTGGAAACACCATATATTTT.

The CDR3 sequence: CASSEFGLNTEAFF. CDR3 sequence (DNA): TGTGCCAGCAGTGAATTTGGCTTGAACACTGAAGCTTTCTTT. The chain recombines TRBV25-1 with TRBJ1-1, with D unresolved. V was pared by 1 base and J by 0 bases, with 6 bases between. The CDR3 runs 14 residues. Germline V CDR1 and CDR2: MGHDK, SYGVNS.

This clonotype has ten or more counts. The chain links TRBV6-5 to TRBJ2-5, with TRBD1 as a possible D gene (6 bases). CDR3 length: 13 amino acids. Trimming cost V 6 bases and J 1 base, with 9 bases left between them. Germline CDR1 and CDR2: MNHEY and SVGAGI. The CDR3 spells CASRPDSQETQYF. As DNA, the CDR3 is TGTGCCAGCAGACCGGACAGCCAAGAGACCCAGTACTTC.

The genes are TRBV28 and TRBJ1-1; no clear D. CDR3 length: 13 amino acids. V was pared by 1 base and J by 4 bases, with 7 bases between. Germline V lookup: CDR1 MDHEN, CDR2 SYDVKM. The CDR3 bases are TGTGCCAGCAGTTTATTATCCGGCACTGAAGCTTTCTTT. Its translation is CASSLLSGTEAFF.

This clonotype came up many times. The chain combines TRBV25-1 with TRBJ1-4; 10 bases are a match to TRBD1. CDR1 and CDR2 (germline): MGHDK, SYGVNS. V shed 5 bases and J 7 bases; nucleotides not matched to a gene: 7. The CDR3 is 15 residues long. The CDR3 DNA reads as TGTGCCAGCAGTTACGGACAGGGGGGATCTGAAAAACTGTTTTTT. Its translation: CASSYGQGGSEKLFF. Drawing the rest from reference TRBV25-1 and TRBJ1-4, the complete variable domain is EADIYQTPRYLVIGTGKKITLECSQTMGHDKMYWYQQDPGMELHLIHYSYGVNSTEKGDLSSESTVSRIRTEHFPLTLESARPSHTSQYLCASSYGQGGSEKLFFGSGTQLSVL.